This T cell receptor beta chain was recovered during a study of blood T cell repertoires in COVID-19 (dated by TCRdb to about 2020). Background for the entire study: Collaborator samples came from the United States, Italy and Spain and covered acute and convalescent phases of COVID-19. The samples were drawn from two sources: the first 160 participants of the ongoing ImmuneRACE study, and 1,254 subjects contributed by 6 global collaborators. Nearly every sample came with metadata listing a de-identified subject ID, COVID-19 status, age in years and sex. Where HLA class I and class II types were available, the types were taken from metadata supplied by the sample provider, not from assay-based typing. The repertoires were made available in a free public database intended to serve as a resource for research on the immune response to SARS-CoV-2. The material from the prospective study consisted of cDNA or gDNA derived from T cells, B-cell-depleted T cells, or PBMCs. The dataset comprised deeply sampled blood TCRbeta repertoires from subjects exposed to, actively infected with, or recovered from COVID-19. Here is what the overall study found, with its caveats: How much clinical and demographic metadata was included differed by source and by participant, and the metadata was provided uncurated.

In this sample, this clone turned up a few times. Its antigen is currently not known. Per-base qualities were not stored, and no clone one base away is much larger. Other DNA sequences in this sample translate to the same CDR3. TCRbeta CDR3 regions were amplified from genomic DNA using the immunoSEQ Assay, a bias-controlled multiplex PCR. The authors' pipeline ran thus. Nucleated cell counts per sample were estimated from amplification of reference gene primers within the assay. To quantify the absolute abundance of each unique TCRbeta CDR3 rearrangement, sequence reads were collapsed and filtered. For each sample, productive Simpson clonality was calculated by taking the square root of Simpson's diversity index across productive rearrangements. TCRdb mirrors the immuneACCESS table, restricted to in-frame sequences. Some clones are absent from its copies; in checked studies, under half trace to an unresolved V gene, and the reason for the others is unknown. The DNA was the basis for D and trimming; V, J and clone size are from that table. The sample table holds around 700,000 clones, of which about 87% were seen once. Under 0.3% of the sample lies in the top ten.

V loses 2 bases, J loses 3 bases, and the germline ends lie 5 bases apart. Measured from the cysteine to the phenylalanine, the CDR3 is 12 residues long. CDR3 DNA is the only sequence kept; it has 36 bases, read in frame from the first base. Via the germline V gene, CDR1 is SGHRS and CDR2 YFSETQ. Collaborating institutions collected whole blood in K2EDTA tubes following their own protocols. For TCRbeta analysis, collaborators shipped samples in one of three forms: frozen whole blood, isolated PBMCs, or DNA extracted from either of those sample types. Recombination connected TRBV5-1 to TRBJ1-1; the D gene is perhaps TRBD1, from 5 matching bases. This TCR came from a young woman with acute or convalescent COVID-19. Sample: peripheral blood. The CDR3 region reads CASSLGDTEAFF. The bases are TGCGCCAGCAGCTTAGGGGACACTGAAGCTTTCTTT.